This TCR beta chain was sequenced during a study of OX40 agonist ivuxolimab in advanced cancers. Sequencing was performed with immunoSEQ multiplex PCR; in TCRdb, only in-frame clones are kept and a portion is missing. The sample shows 100,000 or so clones, 92% of them seen only once. Only one count was recorded for this clone. The V gene's germline CDR1 is MNHEY and CDR2 SMNVEV (reference sequence). The CDR3 covers 13 residues. V was clipped by 6 bases and J by 5 bases, with 10 bases between them. J is TRBJ2-2 and V is TRBV27; D may match TRBD1 or TRBD2 (5 bases each). The sample here was CD4+ or CD8+ T cells sorted from blood, taken in a trial of the OX40 agonist ivuxolimab. The TCR was taken from an adult with an advanced solid tumor such as melanoma, head and neck, liver or kidney cancer. CDR3 nucleotides: TGTGCCAGCAGCGACTGGGGGACCGGGGAGCTGTTTTTT. This sequence encodes CASSDWGTGELFF.